These 25 T cell receptor beta chains were sequenced from one sample in a study of control samples from healthy donors and cancer patients. Libraries were prepared by immunoSEQ multiplex PCR; TCRdb keeps only in-frame clonotypes and omits some of them. In the table there are approximately 150,000 clones, 91% of which are singletons. Sequenced sample: blood. These receptors were collected from a woman in her thirties or forties in good health.

The sample holds a few counts of this clone. This chain uses TRBV7-2 with TRBJ1-1; perhaps TRBD1 as D (6 bases). V was clipped by 4 bases and J by 7 bases, with 13 bases between them. Germline CDR1 is SGHTA and CDR2 is FQGNSA. This CDR3 contains 13 residues. CDR3 DNA sequence: TGTGCCAGCAGCTACGGACAGACCTTTGAAGCTTTCTTT. It encodes CASSYGQTFEAFF.

This rearrangement joins TRBV5-4 to TRBJ1-2, with TRBD1 as a possible D gene (6 bases). CDR1 is SGHNT and CDR2 is YYREEE in the germline V gene (reference sequence). The CDR3 runs to 15 residues. Trimming removed 0 bases from V and 8 bases from J, with 17 bases in between. CDR3 region: CASSLGGGGAVGYTF. CDR3 nucleotide sequence: TGTGCCAGCAGCTTGGGAGGGGGAGGGGCTGTGGGCTACACCTTC.

The table lists this clone with a count of one. The chain carries TRBV6-1 and TRBJ2-5; D is possibly TRBD2 (5 bases). The CDR3 sequence is 14 residues long. Germline assignment: CDR1 MNHNS and CDR2 SASEGT. V lost 3 bases to trimming and J lost 4 bases, with 12 bases between them. CDR3 loop: CASSDRGLRETQYF. The CDR3 DNA follows: TGTGCCAGCAGTGATCGGGGTTTGAGAGAGACCCAGTACTTC.

In its sample, this clone was seen a few times. The J gene is TRBJ2-7, the V gene TRBV4-1; TRBD1 agrees at 10 bases. The J segment lost 0 bases and the V segment lost 5 bases, leaving 7 bases of the junction unmatched. The CDR3 sequence is 16 residues long. The V gene's germline CDR1 is MGHRA and CDR2 YSYEKL. The CDR3 region has the DNA TGCGCCAGCAGCGGGGGGACAGGGGAGAGCTCCTACGAGCAGTACTTC. Its translation: CASSGGTGESSYEQYF.

This chain connects TRBV6-5 to TRBJ1-5; 12 bases align to TRBD1. The CDR3 is made up of 15 amino acids. V dropped 4 bases and J dropped 8; count of bases not matched to a gene: 6. Looked up from germline, CDR1 is MNHEY and CDR2 is SVGAGI. CDR3 sequence (DNA): TGTGCCAGCAGTTCCGGGACAGGGGGCTTGGAGCCCCAGCATTTT. Protein: CASSSGTGGLEPQHF.

About this clone: Within the sample, other DNA sequences also encode this same CDR3. The chain joins TRBV3-1 (or the pseudogene TRBV3-2) to TRBJ2-7; TRBD2 aligns across 12 bases. Trimming cost V 1 base and J 3 bases; bases outside gene matches: 1. Looked up from germline, CDR1 is LGHDT and CDR2 is YNNKEL (reference sequence). CDR3 length equals 15 residues. The CDR3 reads CASSQGLAGDYEQYF. The CDR3 nucleotides read TGTGCCAGCAGCCAAGGACTAGCGGGGGACTACGAGCAGTACTTC.

The chain links TRBV3-1 (or the pseudogene TRBV3-2) to TRBJ2-7; D is perhaps TRBD1 (5 bases). CDR1 is LGHDT and CDR2 is YNNKEL in the germline V gene (reference sequence). CDR3 length: 13 amino acids. V shed 0 bases and J shed 4 bases, with 7 bases lying between them. The CDR3 nucleotides are TGTGCCAGCAGCCAAGAAGGGGAATACGAGCAGTACTTC. Translated: CASSQEGEYEQYF.

The J gene is TRBJ1-1, the V gene TRBV2; D is ambiguous. The CDR3 contains 11 residues. Germline V gives CDR1 SNHLY, CDR2 FYNNEI. V lost 7 bases, J lost 8 bases, and 11 bases lay in between. CDR3 DNA: TGTGCCAGCATGGAGAGCTCGGAAGCTTTCTTT. Its protein is CASMESSEAFF.

This sequence joins TRBV5-1 and TRBJ1-1; D is unclear. Germline-derived CDR1 and CDR2 are SGHRS and YFSETQ. Trimming pared 4 bases from V and 2 bases from J, leaving 9 bases between. CDR3 size: 13 residues. The CDR3 nucleotides read TGCGCCAGCAGCCCCACACCCAACACTGAAGCTTTCTTT. It encodes CASSPTPNTEAFF.

The chain carries TRBV4-1 and TRBJ1-1; D gene unclear. Germline V lookup: CDR1 MGHRA, CDR2 YSYEKL. Trimming took off 0 bases at V and 2 bases at J, with 10 bases between the two ends. The CDR3 is 15 residues long. The CDR3, as DNA: TGCGCCAGCAGCCAAGATCCGGGTGTAAACACTGAAGCTTTCTTT. The encoded protein is CASSQDPGVNTEAFF.

The V gene is TRBV12-3 or TRBV12-4, the J gene TRBJ2-2; D is unresolved. Between the trimmed V and J ends, which lost 3 bases and 3 bases, there was a span of 2 bases. This CDR3 is built from 12 residues. The CDR3 is CASSFYTGELFF. In nucleotides, the CDR3 is TGTGCCAGCAGTTTCTACACCGGGGAGCTGTTTTTT.

This clone has more than one count but fewer than ten. The V gene is TRBV5-1, the J gene TRBJ2-5; no clear D gene. This CDR3 is built from 13 residues. Trimming removed 1 base from V and 5 bases from J, with 9 bases in between. Germline lookup yields CDR1 SGHRS and CDR2 YFSETQ. The CDR3 DNA sequence: TGCGCCAGCAGCTTGACAAGCTTCGAGACCCAGTACTTC. It is translated as CASSLTSFETQYF. The variable domain in full, completed from reference TRBV5-1 and TRBJ2-5, reads KAGVTQTPRYLIKTRGQQVTLSCSPISGHRSVSWYQQTPGQGLQFLFEYFSETQRNKGNFPGRFSGRQFSNSRSEMNVSTLELGDSALYLCASSLTSFETQYFGPGTRLLVL.

The chain combines TRBV5-6 with TRBJ1-3; D is possibly TRBD1 (5 bases). V lost 4 bases and J 0 bases, leaving 17 bases between the germline ends. The CDR3 covers 17 residues. Germline V lookup: CDR1 SGHDT, CDR2 YYEEEE. This chain's CDR3 is CASSLGVGELSGNTIYF. The DNA for the CDR3 is TGTGCCAGCAGCCTCGGGGTGGGGGAACTCTCTGGAAACACCATATATTTT.

This rearrangement joins TRBV10-1 to TRBJ2-1; TRBD2 is a possible D gene (7 bases). Germline CDR1 is WNHNN and CDR2 is SYGVQD (reference sequence). The CDR3 spans 13 residues. V was clipped by 8 bases and J by 5 bases, with 13 bases between them. CDR3 loop: CASQGGGHNEQFF. Written as DNA, the CDR3 is TGCGCCAGCCAGGGAGGGGGTCACAATGAGCAGTTCTTC.

The chain joins TRBV19 to TRBJ1-4; no firm D call. Germline CDR1 and CDR2: LNHDA and SQIVND (reference sequence). This CDR3 contains 14 residues. V was cut by 3 bases and J by 3 bases, with 8 bases left in between. CDR3 loop: CASSIWAANEKLFF. The CDR3 coding sequence is TGTGCCAGTAGTATTTGGGCAGCTAATGAAAAACTGTTTTTT.

The V and J genes are TRBV18 and TRBJ2-2; D may be TRBD2 (5 bases). This CDR3 comprises 13 residues. Trimming removed 6 bases at V and 5 bases at J, with 10 bases between. Germline assignment: CDR1 KGHSH and CDR2 LQKENI. CDR3 coding DNA: TGTGCCAGCTCCGGGGTTTCGACCGGGGAGCTGTTTTTT. It yields the protein CASSGVSTGELFF.

The CDR3 nucleotides are TGTGCCAGCAGGGATCGTGGGGGAGGCACTGAAGCTTTCTTT. This codes for CASRDRGGGTEAFF. The J gene is TRBJ1-1, the V gene TRBV2; TRBD1 is a possible D gene (5 bases). The ends were cut back, 6 bases at V and 4 bases at J, with 15 bases in the middle. The CDR3 length is 14 residues. Germline CDR1 SNHLY, CDR2 FYNNEI.

The chain combines TRBV2 with TRBJ1-6; D possibly corresponds to TRBD1 (6 bases). This CDR3 comprises 15 residues. V lost 3 bases, J lost 6 bases, and 12 bases lay in between. CDR1 is SNHLY, CDR2 FYNNEI, per germline. The CDR3 DNA sequence: TGTGCCAGCAGTGATTCTGGACAGCGTAATTCACCCCTCCACTTT. This translates into CASSDSGQRNSPLHF.

The chain has TRBV3-1 (or the pseudogene TRBV3-2) and TRBJ1-1; 7 bases map to TRBD1. CDR1 and CDR2 (germline): LGHDT, YNNKEL (reference sequence). The CDR3 loop spans 15 amino acids. The junction had 7 bases not matched to a gene; V was cut back by 2 bases and J by 4 bases. The CDR3 spells CASSQSWTGTTEAFF. CDR3 in DNA: TGTGCCAGCAGCCAATCCTGGACAGGTACCACTGAAGCTTTCTTT.

The V and J genes are TRBV6-6 and TRBJ1-4; maybe TRBD1 (6 bases). CDR3 length: 15 amino acids. From germline, CDR1 is MNHNY and CDR2 SVGAGI (reference sequence). V was shortened by 5 bases and J by 6 bases, with 16 bases between the two germline ends. The DNA of the CDR3 is TGTGCCAGCAGTGCACCCCCAGGGGCGGATGAAAAACTGTTTTTT. Protein product: CASSAPPGADEKLFF.

The chain couples TRBV12-3 or TRBV12-4 to TRBJ2-1; D is undetermined. The CDR3 loop spans 11 amino acids. V was clipped by 1 base and J by 10 bases, with 5 bases between them. The CDR3 bases are TGTGCCAGCAGTTTAGGCAGAGAGCAGTTCTTC. Translating gives CASSLGREQFF.

This chain uses TRBV19 with TRBJ2-1; 8 positions match TRBD2. The CDR3 spans 14 residues. Germline V gene sequence: CDR1 LNHDA, CDR2 SQIVND (reference sequence). V shed 3 bases, J shed 8 bases, and the junction held 6 bases outside the gene matches. The CDR3 nucleotides are TGTGCCAGTAGTATCCTGCGGGGGGCTGATGAGCAGTTCTTC. It is translated as CASSILRGADEQFF.

V is TRBV27 and J is TRBJ2-1; 9 nucleotides match TRBD1. CDR1 is MNHEY, CDR2 SMNVEV, per germline (reference sequence). The CDR3 is 15 residues long. V shed 6 bases and J 5 bases; nucleotides not matched to a gene: 8. CDR3 amino acids: CASSIWTGDHNEQFF. CDR3 sequence (DNA): TGTGCCAGCAGCATCTGGACAGGGGACCACAATGAGCAGTTCTTC.

This chain uses TRBV6-5 with TRBJ1-6, with a weak D call TRBD1 (5 bases). V dropped 6 bases and J dropped 7 bases, with 10 bases sitting between them. The germline CDR1 and CDR2 sequences are MNHEY and SVGAGI. CDR3 length: 13 amino acids. The CDR3 protein is CASSKPGNSPLHF. Written as DNA, the CDR3 is TGTGCCAGCAGCAAACCAGGGAATTCACCCCTCCACTTT.

The rearrangement uses TRBV2 and TRBJ2-5, with 8 bases identical to TRBD2. With V trimmed by 3 bases and J by 1 base, 7 bases remained unmatched. There are 16 residues in the CDR3. CDR1 SNHLY and CDR2 FYNNEI come from the germline V gene. In nucleotides, the CDR3 is TGTGCCAGCAGTGACCCCCTAGCGGGCCTCCAAGAGACCCAGTACTTC. Its translation: CASSDPLAGLQETQYF. Together with reference TRBV2 and TRBJ2-5, the CDR3 gives the full variable domain: EPEVTQTPSHQVTQMGQEVILRCVPISNHLYFYWYRQILGQKVEFLVSFYNNEISEKSEIFDDQFSVERPDGSNFTLKIRSTKLEDSAMYFCASSDPLAGLQETQYFGPGTRLLVL.